These T cell receptor beta chains were read from a single sample in a study of CD8 T cells in ankylosing spondylitis. One entry per CDR3 protein, called by TCRdb with MiXCR from the 5' RACE reads. Of 650,000 to 800,000 distinct CDR3 sequences listed, under 20% are singletons. The sequenced sample consisted of blood, either unsorted or a sorted T cell fraction (not recorded which). These receptors were obtained from a male donor with ankylosing spondylitis. Each CDR3 is given with its conserved first and last residue. D genes are given only for firm matches. Size is omitted from some rows. Given values are once, few, many or a class for expanded clones.

D,V,length,J,size,DNA,CDR3
.,TRBV12-3/TRBV12-4,12,TRBJ2-7,few,TGTGCCAGCAGTCAAGGGACTGCCGAGCAGTACTTC,CASSQGTAEQYF
.,TRBV28,13,TRBJ2-7,few,TGTGCCAGCAGCCCCCGGGACACCCACGAGCAGTACTTC,CASSPRDTHEQYF
.,TRBV9,17,TRBJ2-1,.,TGTGCCAGCAGCGTCAGGGGGGGGCGTAGCTCCTACAATGAGCAGTTCTTC,CASSVRGGRSSYNEQFF
.,TRBV25-1,15,TRBJ1-5,few,TGTGCCAGCAGTGAATTGGGAAGGAGCAATCAGCCCCAGCATTTT,CASSELGRSNQPQHF
.,TRBV9,16,TRBJ2-2,.,TGTGCCAGCAGCGTAGGCGGTAGGCCAAACACCGGGGAGCTGTTTTTT,CASSVGGRPNTGELFF
.,TRBV5-1,13,TRBJ1-6,.,TGCGCCAGCAGCTGGCGGCCCACCTCACCCCTCCACTTT,CASSWRPTSPLHF
.,TRBV3-1,15,TRBJ2-1,few,TGTGCCAGCAGCCAAGTAGCGCAATCCTACAATGAGCAGTTCTTC,CASSQVAQSYNEQFF
TRBD2,TRBV20-1,15,TRBJ2-7,.,TGCAGTGGGTTGGAATCGAGCGGGAGTCCCTACGAGCAGTACTTC,CSGLESSGSPYEQYF
TRBD1,TRBV4-1,15,TRBJ1-1,.,TGCGCCAGCAGCCGAACCCGGGACAGGGGGACTGAAGCTTTCTTT,CASSRTRDRGTEAFF
TRBD1,TRBV2,14,TRBJ1-2,many,TGTGCCAGCAGTGAACAGGGGGCTAACTATGGCTACACCTTC,CASSEQGANYGYTF
.,TRBV12-3/TRBV12-4,15,TRBJ1-3,few,TGTGCCAGCAGTTTAGTGGGGGCGCGAGGAAACACCATATATTTT,CASSLVGARGNTIYF
.,TRBV20-1,13,TRBJ2-1,.,TGCAGTGCTATGCCCCCTATGACGGGTAGGATTCTCTTC,CSAMPPMTGRILF
.,TRBV11-2,14,TRBJ2-5,.,TGTGCCAGCAGCATACAGGGGGGGAGAGAGACCCAGTACTTC,CASSIQGGRETQYF
.,TRBV18,14,TRBJ2-3,.,TGTGCCAGCTCACTAGCTAGGACCACGGATACGCAGTATTTT,CASSLARTTDTQYF
.,TRBV27,11,TRBJ1-1,.,TGTGCCAGCCTCCGGGGCCCCGAAGCTTTCTTT,CASLRGPEAFF
TRBD2,TRBV6-2/TRBV6-3,15,TRBJ2-1,.,TGTGCCAGCAGCCAACTAGCGGGGGGTATCAATGAGCAGTTCTTC,CASSQLAGGINEQFF
TRBD2,TRBV27,17,TRBJ2-3,few,TGTGCCAGCAGTTCGACTAGCGGGAGAGGCCGCACAGATACGCAGTATTTT,CASSSTSGRGRTDTQYF
.,TRBV5-1,15,TRBJ2-7,few,TGCGCCAGCAGCTTTATCACAGGACTCTCCTACGAGCAGTACTTC,CASSFITGLSYEQYF
.,TRBV2,15,TRBJ2-2,.,TGTGCCAGCCAGACGGACCCTATGGAGTCCGGGGAGCTGTTTTTT,CASQTDPMESGELFF
TRBD2,TRBV7-6,14,TRBJ2-7,.,TGTGCCAGCAGCCACAGGCGGGGGTCCGGCGAGCAGTACTTC,CASSHRRGSGEQYF
.,TRBV18,15,TRBJ1-3,.,TGTGCCAGCTCACCAGGGCGACAAGCAGGAAACACCATATATTTT,CASSPGRQAGNTIYF
.,TRBV20-1,17,TRBJ1-6,few,TGCAGTGCTAGAGACGTATTAGGGATAGCCTATAATTCACCCCTCCACTTT,CSARDVLGIAYNSPLHF
.,TRBV29-1,12,TRBJ1-2,.,TGCAGCGTTATGTACCAAGACTATGGCTACACCTTC,CSVMYQDYGYTF